This TCR beta chain was sequenced during a study of OX40 agonist ivuxolimab in advanced cancers. About the research overall: Treatment received earlier with anti-PD-1, anti-PD-L1 or anti-CTLA-4 agents was allowed, and approximately 40% had some.

Generated by immunoSEQ multiplex PCR, the TCRdb table keeps only in-frame clones and is missing some. The sample holds roughly 60,000 clones, less than 90% seen once. The CDR3 totals 12 residues. Between the trimmed V and J ends, which lost 1 base and 6 bases, there was a span of 7 bases. Germline V gives CDR1 SEHNR, CDR2 FQNEAQ (reference sequence). The sequence was collected from an adult with an advanced solid tumor such as melanoma, head and neck, liver or kidney cancer. The starting material was CD4+ or CD8+ T cells sorted from blood, obtained in a trial of the OX40 agonist ivuxolimab. The chain is built from TRBV7-9 and TRBJ2-7, with D tentatively TRBD2 (5 bases). CDR3 nucleotides: TGTGCCAGCAGCTTAGAAGGGAGCGAGCAGTACTTC. This sequence encodes CASSLEGSEQYF.